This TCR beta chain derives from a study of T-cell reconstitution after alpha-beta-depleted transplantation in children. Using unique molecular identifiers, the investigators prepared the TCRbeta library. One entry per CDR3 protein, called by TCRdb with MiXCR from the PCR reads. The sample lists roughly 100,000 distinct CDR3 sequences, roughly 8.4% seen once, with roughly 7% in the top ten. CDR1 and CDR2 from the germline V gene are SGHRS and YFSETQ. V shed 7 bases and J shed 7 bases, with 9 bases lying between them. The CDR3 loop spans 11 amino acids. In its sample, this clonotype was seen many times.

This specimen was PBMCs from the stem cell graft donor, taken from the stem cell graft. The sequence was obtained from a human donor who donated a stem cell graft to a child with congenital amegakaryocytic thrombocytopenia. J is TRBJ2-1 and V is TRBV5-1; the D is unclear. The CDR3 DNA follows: TGCGCCAGCGGTAACGGGAATGAGCAGTTCTTC. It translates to CASGNGNEQFF. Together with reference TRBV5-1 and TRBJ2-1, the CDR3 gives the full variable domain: KAGVTQTPRYLIKTRGQQVTLSCSPISGHRSVSWYQQTPGQGLQFLFEYFSETQRNKGNFPGRFSGRQFSNSRSEMNVSTLELGDSALYLCASGNGNEQFFGPGTRLTVL.